This T cell receptor beta chain was obtained from a study of blood T cell repertoires in COVID-19. Whole-study context: COVID-19 samples from acute and convalescent phases originated in the United States, Italy and Spain. In each case, the material was cDNA or gDNA derived from T cells, B-cell-depleted T cells, or PBMCs.

The CDR3 sequence is 14 residues long. CDR1 and CDR2 (germline): MNHEY, SMNVEV (reference sequence). V was clipped by 6 bases and J by 2 bases, with 13 bases between them. Libraries were prepared by immunoSEQ multiplex PCR; TCRdb keeps only in-frame clonotypes and omits some of them. In the table there are 180,000 or so clones, roughly 76% of which are singletons. The Seattle site enrolled patients during active infection and followed them longitudinally. This clonotype originated in a woman between 40 and 50 years old with COVID-19, enrolled during active disease. The rearrangement joins TRBV27 to TRBJ1-2, with D possibly matching TRBD1 (6 bases). Sequencing used peripheral blood. The chain's CDR3 is CASSDRSENYGYTF. The CDR3 nucleotides read TGTGCCAGCAGCGACAGGAGCGAAAACTATGGCTACACCTTC.